Listed below are T cell receptor beta chains from one sample, sequenced in a study of CD8 T cells in Susac syndrome. MiXCR, run by TCRdb on the immunoSEQ multiplex PCR reads, gives a single entry per CDR3 protein. The sample holds around 150,000 distinct CDR3 sequences, 95% seen once. Sequencing input: CD4+ T cells from PBMCs. These receptors originate from a human donor with Susac syndrome. Each CDR3 is given with its conserved first and last residue. The D gene is left open where the match is weak. Size tells how often a clone was seen (once, few, many) or the class of an expanded clone, and some rows leave it out.

V gene,D gene,clone size,J gene,CDR3 protein,CDR3 DNA
TRBV2,TRBD1,NA,TRBJ2-4,CASSVTGGPNIQYF,TGTGCCAGCAGTGTGACAGGGGGCCCCAACATTCAGTACTTC
TRBV7-9,NA,NA,TRBJ2-7,CASALSYEQYF,TGTGCCAGCGCACTCTCCTACGAGCAGTACTTC
TRBV30,NA,NA,TRBJ2-5,CAWSVQGGTETQYF,TGTGCCTGGAGTGTACAAGGGGGGACAGAGACCCAGTACTTC
TRBV11-2,NA,NA,TRBJ1-1,CASSLEGATNTEAFF,TGTGCCAGCAGCTTAGAAGGGGCCACGAACACTGAAGCTTTCTTT
TRBV5-6,TRBD2,NA,TRBJ2-1,CASSLAGEYNEQFF,TGTGCCAGCAGCCTAGCGGGCGAATACAATGAGCAGTTCTTC
TRBV23-1,NA,NA,TRBJ1-1,CASSQSPGETEAFF,TGCGCCAGCAGTCAATCACCGGGGGAGACTGAAGCTTTCTTT
TRBV6-4,NA,NA,TRBJ2-3,CASSALLSGRQGTDTQYF,TGTGCCAGCAGTGCCCTTCTTAGTGGCCGTCAGGGCACAGATACGCAGTATTTT
TRBV2,NA,NA,TRBJ2-5,CASSPRPSETQYF,TGTGCCAGCAGTCCTCGCCCATCAGAGACCCAGTACTTC
TRBV5-1,TRBD2,NA,TRBJ2-3,CASSPTSGGGHTQYF,TGCGCCAGCAGCCCCACTAGCGGGGGGGGACATACGCAGTATTTT
TRBV30,NA,once,TRBJ1-2,CASYNSYGYTF,TGTGCCTCGTATAACAGCTATGGCTACACCTTC
TRBV13,TRBD1,NA,TRBJ2-1,CASSSSDRAYNEQFF,TGTGCCAGCAGCTCATCGGACAGGGCATACAATGAGCAGTTCTTC
TRBV10-3,NA,NA,TRBJ1-2,CAISPEPGGYTF,TGTGCCATCAGTCCGGAGCCGGGAGGCTACACCTTC
TRBV7-2,NA,NA,TRBJ2-1,CASTLGPGSYNEQFF,TGTGCCAGCACCCTGGGACCGGGCTCCTACAATGAGCAGTTCTTC
TRBV29-1,NA,NA,TRBJ1-1,CSVARDGNTEAFF,TGCAGCGTTGCCCGGGACGGGAACACTGAAGCTTTCTTT
TRBV27,NA,NA,TRBJ1-2,CASSFRDYYGYTF,TGTGCCAGCAGTTTCCGGGATTACTATGGCTACACCTTC
TRBV4-1,TRBD1,NA,TRBJ1-2,CASSRGAGTGPNYGYTF,TGCGCCAGCAGCCGGGGCGCCGGGACAGGGCCAAACTATGGCTACACCTTC
TRBV12-5,NA,NA,TRBJ1-1,CASGSKNNTEAFF,TGTGCTAGTGGGTCAAAAAATAACACTGAAGCTTTCTTT
TRBV6-5,TRBD1,NA,TRBJ1-2,CASRYRGTYGYTF,TGTGCCAGCAGATACAGGGGAACCTATGGCTACACCTTC
TRBV29-1,TRBD1,NA,TRBJ2-7,CSVEAQGAYEQYF,TGCAGCGTTGAAGCACAGGGGGCCTACGAGCAGTACTTC
TRBV5-1,TRBD1,NA,TRBJ1-5,CASSRTGGSNQPQHF,TGCGCCAGCAGCAGAACAGGGGGATCCAATCAGCCCCAGCATTTT
TRBV7-9,NA,few,TRBJ1-2,CASSLGAASYTF,TGTGCCAGCAGCTTAGGGGCAGCTAGCTACACCTTC
TRBV20-1,NA,NA,TRBJ1-4,CSARRVGEKLFF,TGCAGTGCTCGTCGGGTGGGGGAAAAACTGTTTTTT
TRBV5-1,NA,NA,TRBJ2-3,CASSQGPLGTDTQYF,TGCGCCAGCAGCCAGGGGCCGCTCGGGACAGATACGCAGTATTTT
TRBV19,TRBD2,NA,TRBJ2-1,CASSIQRGATYNEQFF,TGTGCCAGTAGTATCCAGCGGGGGGCAACGTACAATGAGCAGTTCTTC
TRBV7-3,NA,few,TRBJ2-1,CASSLSRDRSYNEQFF,TGTGCCAGCAGCTTAAGTCGGGACCGTTCCTACAATGAGCAGTTCTTC